This T cell receptor (beta chain) was recorded in a study of identical twins (dated by TCRdb to 2015 to 2016). About the study as a whole: To test whether fetal clonotypes persist, the study used deep sequencing on TCR alpha and beta repertoires from monozygotic twins, unrelated adults of various ages, and cord blood. To rule out contamination, the twin experiments were replicated at different times with different library preparation protocols. The study at large found these results: Because the same donors could not be followed over many years, the conclusions depended on cross-sectional statistical analysis. Abundant cord blood beta clonotypes carried fewer insertions; young adult naive repertoires showed a weaker similar trend, while memory repertoires showed none. Compared with coincidental sharing between unrelated individuals, out-of-frame TCR alpha sequences shared between twins showed an excess of sequences with low generation probability. Out-of-frame TCR alpha sharing in monozygotic twins was systematically underestimated by recombination models, whereas sharing between unrelated individuals was in agreement with the recombination models. Zero-insertion analyses could be partly confounded by invariant T cells such as MAIT and iNKT, although diverse VJ usage argued against such confounding for most clonotypes. In beta out-of-frame sequences, excess twin sharing was weaker, because having fewer shared sequences lowered the signal-to-noise ratio.

The germline V gene encodes CDR1 ENHRY and CDR2 SYGVKD. Trimming costs V 0 bases and J 7 bases, and their ends lie 19 bases apart. Spanning cysteine to phenylalanine, the CDR3 consists of 16 amino acids. The only DNA kept is the CDR3, 48 bases in frame from the first base. This clonotype was found a few times. It has no known antigen specificity. No base quality information exists; no much larger clone differs at one position. Preparation of the library involved 5' RACE. The instrument was an Illumina HiSeq 2000. Template switching added a universal primer binding site, and the final cDNA carried a unique molecular identifier that allowed TCR cDNA molecules to be counted accurately. Specific primers in the conserved constant-segment region were used to synthesize first-strand cDNA for the TCR alpha and beta chains. To control for contamination, every cDNA library carried two barcodes: a SMART-Mk sample barcode plus Illumina barcodes. TruSeq adapter sequences along with Illumina sample barcodes were introduced in two successive PCR steps. The Illumina HiSeq platform was used with custom primers to sequence TCR alpha and beta cDNA libraries. The source study handled its data this way. MiGEC was used to process raw reads and extract unique molecular identifiers, and MiXCR was used to find CDR3 positions. For each individual, recombination models were inferred using an EM algorithm with the repgenHMM and IGoR tools. The analysis of shared clonotypes was done with the tcR package in R, with sharing normalized by the product of cloneset sizes. Out-of-frame nonproductive sequences were analyzed to study raw recombination free of thymic and clonal selection effects. TCRdb applied fastp at Q25 and MiXCR to the public reads, then kept only in-frame beta chains. Each CDR3 protein gets just one entry, which takes the most common genes and DNA from the rows behind it. TCRdb's processing, not the authors', yielded these V and J calls. This sample has 450,000 to 500,000 distinct CDR3 sequences in its table, and more than 13% of those were observed once. About 0.97% of the sample rests with the top ten.

Every donor was a healthy Caucasian. The twin cohort comprised three pairs of female monozygotic twins, all aged about 18 to 30 years. Positive isolation kits from Invitrogen were used to isolate CD4+ and CD8+ T cell populations. A further study also used this sample, focusing on yellow fever vaccine responses in identical twins. The second study also describes: The T cell response to vaccination in identical twins was reported by the authors to appear partly convergent and partly personalized. Focusing on identical twins, the study followed the T cell clones that responded to the vaccine, and did so with precision.

Sample: CD4+ T cells sorted from blood. This chain is built from TRBV10-3 and TRBJ2-7, with TRBD2 as a weak D call on 6 bases. This clonotype originated in a woman between 18 and 30 years old in good health. The CDR3 corresponds to CAISESAAGPPVEQYF. At the DNA level, the sequence is TGTGCCATCAGTGAGTCAGCGGCGGGGCCCCCTGTGGAGCAGTACTTC.